Listed below are T cell receptor beta chains from one sample, sequenced in a study of blood T cell repertoires in COVID-19. Data came from immunoSEQ multiplex PCR; TCRdb stores just in-frame clones and leaves some out. Of 80,000 or so clones in the sample, roughly 85% were seen once. The sample taken for sequencing was peripheral blood. Receptor source: a middle-aged man with COVID-19, enrolled during active disease. Both conserved end residues are part of each CDR3. Fields, in order: J gene, V gene, D gene, clone size, CDR3 protein, CDR3 DNA. The D gene is left open where the match is weak. Some rows mark clone size as missing; the rest say once, few, many or name a class of expanded clone.

J: TRBJ2-3; V: TRBV4-1; D: .; size: .; CDR3: CASSQAYGGDTQYF; DNA: TGCGCCAGCAGCCAAGCGTACGGAGGAGATACGCAGTATTTT
J: TRBJ2-1; V: TRBV5-5; D: TRBD1; size: .; CDR3: CASSPGTGRVGEQFF; DNA: TGTGCCAGCAGCCCCGGGACAGGGAGGGTAGGGGAGCAGTTCTTC
J: TRBJ2-7; V: TRBV28; D: .; size: .; CDR3: CASSLGRTGRTGGEQYF; DNA: TGTGCCAGCAGTTTAGGCCGTACAGGGAGGACGGGGGGCGAGCAGTACTTC
J: TRBJ1-6; V: TRBV30; D: TRBD1; size: once; CDR3: CAWRRRQGNSPLHF; DNA: TGTGCCTGGAGACGTAGACAGGGGAATTCACCCCTCCACTTT
J: TRBJ2-1; V: TRBV7-6; D: TRBD2; size: .; CDR3: CASSLDGLAGGGGYNEQFF; DNA: TGTGCCAGCAGCTTAGATGGGCTAGCGGGAGGGGGTGGTTACAATGAGCAGTTCTTC
J: TRBJ2-1; V: TRBV18; D: TRBD2; size: .; CDR3: CASSQSGGLYNEQFF; DNA: TGTGCCAGCTCGCAAAGCGGGGGGCTGTACAATGAGCAGTTCTTC
J: TRBJ1-2; V: TRBV13; D: .; size: .; CDR3: CASSPEVPGYTF; DNA: TGTGCCAGCAGCCCGGAGGTTCCTGGCTACACCTTC
J: TRBJ1-1; V: TRBV27; D: .; size: .; CDR3: CASSLSRQNEAFF; DNA: TGTGCCAGCAGTTTATCGCGGCAGAATGAAGCTTTCTTT
J: TRBJ1-1; V: TRBV28; D: .; size: .; CDR3: CASSSQPFRPGEAFF; DNA: TGTGCCAGCAGTTCCCAGCCCTTTCGACCGGGGGAAGCTTTCTTT
J: TRBJ2-7; V: TRBV2; D: .; size: few; CDR3: CASSVGIPNYEQYF; DNA: TGTGCCAGCAGTGTCGGGATACCTAACTACGAGCAGTACTTC
J: TRBJ1-3; V: TRBV18; D: .; size: .; CDR3: CASSQQAISGNTIYF; DNA: TGTGCCAGCTCACAACAGGCAATCTCTGGAAACACCATATATTTT
J: TRBJ2-5; V: TRBV5-1; D: TRBD2; size: .; CDR3: CASSGTSGETQYF; DNA: TGCGCCAGCAGTGGGACTAGCGGGGAGACCCAGTACTTC
J: TRBJ1-4; V: TRBV3-1/TRBV3-2; D: .; size: .; CDR3: CASSLPARGEKLFF; DNA: TGTGCCAGCAGCCTCCCCGCCAGGGGTGAAAAACTGTTTTTT
J: TRBJ2-7; V: TRBV19; D: TRBD1; size: .; CDR3: CASKETGPYEQYF; DNA: TGTGCCAGTAAGGAGACAGGGCCCTACGAGCAGTACTTC
J: TRBJ2-7; V: TRBV7-9; D: TRBD2; size: many; CDR3: CASSPGTSGRKGGEQYF; DNA: TGTGCCAGCAGCCCGGGGACTAGCGGGAGGAAAGGGGGAGAGCAGTACTTC
J: TRBJ2-7; V: TRBV5-8; D: .; size: once; CDR3: CASSLHAGFADEQYF; DNA: TGTGCCAGCAGCCTACATGCAGGGTTTGCGGACGAGCAGTACTTC
J: TRBJ2-5; V: TRBV4-1; D: TRBD2; size: .; CDR3: CASSQVGLAGPKSGETQYF; DNA: TGCGCCAGCAGCCAAGTAGGACTAGCGGGACCCAAAAGCGGAGAGACCCAGTACTTC
J: TRBJ2-5; V: TRBV27; D: TRBD2; size: .; CDR3: CASSLGGGGRVDYGETQYF; DNA: TGTGCCAGCAGTTTAGGTGGCGGGGGGCGAGTCGATTATGGAGAGACCCAGTACTTC
J: TRBJ1-2; V: TRBV5-1; D: .; size: .; CDR3: CASSLWQGDYGYTF; DNA: TGCGCCAGCAGCTTGTGGCAGGGCGACTATGGCTACACCTTC
J: TRBJ1-2; V: TRBV23-1; D: TRBD1; size: .; CDR3: CASSQSSPRDRDQYGYTF; DNA: TGCGCCAGCAGTCAATCGAGCCCCCGGGACAGGGATCAGTATGGCTACACCTTC
J: TRBJ2-3; V: TRBV6-5; D: TRBD2; size: .; CDR3: CASSYASGRIGNTQYF; DNA: TGTGCCAGCAGTTACGCCAGCGGGAGGATCGGGAATACGCAGTATTTT
J: TRBJ2-7; V: TRBV5-1; D: .; size: .; CDR3: CASSRTGTPPDEQYF; DNA: TGCGCCAGCAGCCGTACCGGGACACCTCCCGACGAGCAGTACTTC
J: TRBJ1-1; V: TRBV7-3; D: .; size: .; CDR3: CASSLASRGKSEAFF; DNA: TGTGCCAGCAGCTTAGCATCTAGAGGAAAATCTGAAGCTTTCTTT
J: TRBJ2-7; V: TRBV14; D: TRBD2; size: .; CDR3: CASSLNRGGKGEQYF; DNA: TGTGCCAGCAGCCTTAACCGGGGGGGAAAGGGCGAGCAGTACTTC
J: TRBJ1-1; V: TRBV19; D: .; size: .; CDR3: CASKRENTEAFF; DNA: TGTGCCAGTAAACGAGAGAACACTGAAGCTTTCTTT
J: TRBJ2-7; V: TRBV6-1; D: TRBD1; size: few; CDR3: CASSEASTGGYEQYF; DNA: TGTGCCAGCAGTGAAGCAAGCACAGGGGGCTACGAGCAGTACTTC
J: TRBJ1-2; V: TRBV3-1/TRBV3-2; D: .; size: .; CDR3: CASSTRGGTYGYTF; DNA: TGTGCCAGCAGCACCCGTGGCGGGACCTATGGCTACACCTTC
J: TRBJ2-2; V: TRBV19; D: TRBD1; size: .; CDR3: CASAQGAANTGELFF; DNA: TGTGCCTCCGCGCAGGGGGCTGCGAACACCGGGGAGCTGTTTTTT
J: TRBJ2-5; V: TRBV28; D: .; size: .; CDR3: CASSLSGTPYQETQYF; DNA: TGTGCCAGCAGTTTATCCGGGACACCTTACCAAGAGACCCAGTACTTC
J: TRBJ2-6; V: TRBV7-9; D: .; size: few; CDR3: CASSRVGANVLTF; DNA: TGTGCCAGCAGCCGAGTCGGGGCCAACGTCCTGACTTTC
J: TRBJ1-1; V: TRBV24-1; D: TRBD1; size: .; CDR3: CATSDPGGTEAFF; DNA: TGTGCCACCAGTGATCCAGGGGGGACTGAAGCTTTCTTT
J: TRBJ1-2; V: TRBV5-6; D: .; size: .; CDR3: CASSLVGGEGGYTF; DNA: TGTGCCAGCAGCTTGGTAGGAGGGGAAGGTGGCTACACCTTC
J: TRBJ1-1; V: TRBV7-2; D: TRBD1; size: once; CDR3: CASSLAPRGLNTEAFF; DNA: TGTGCCAGCAGCTTAGCCCCCAGGGGGCTGAACACTGAAGCTTTCTTT
J: TRBJ2-3; V: TRBV6-4; D: TRBD2; size: .; CDR3: CASSARLAGGGEGQYF; DNA: TGTGCCAGCAGTGCCAGACTAGCGGGAGGTGGGGAGGGGCAGTATTTT
J: TRBJ2-7; V: TRBV25-1; D: TRBD1; size: .; CDR3: CASSARGYEQYF; DNA: TGTGCCAGCAGTGCCAGGGGGTACGAGCAGTACTTC
J: TRBJ2-4; V: TRBV6-2/TRBV6-3; D: .; size: once; CDR3: CASSKIGVKNIQYF; DNA: TGTGCCAGCAGTAAGATCGGGGTCAAAAACATTCAGTACTTC